These T cell receptor beta chains were read from a single sample in a study of blood T cells in healthy people across ages. TCRdb fed the 5' RACE reads into MiXCR, producing one record per CDR3 protein. The sample includes roughly 730,000 distinct CDR3 sequences, around 50% of them seen just once. Sequences were obtained from blood. Every receptor here comes from a man aged 40-55 years in good health. Both conserved end residues are part of each CDR3. A D gene is named only where the DNA matches it firmly. Clone size is given for some rows only: seen once, a few or many times, or a class if the clone is expanded.

j_gene | v_gene | abundance | d_gene | CDR3nt | CDR3aa
TRBJ2-5 | TRBV6-2/TRBV6-3 | few | . | TGTGCCAGCAGGACTAGTACGGAGACCCAGTACTTC | CASRTSTETQYF
TRBJ1-2 | TRBV4-1 | . | . | TGCGCCAGCAGCCCCGGGAATGGGGGGAACTATGGCTACACCTTC | CASSPGNGGNYGYTF
TRBJ1-6 | TRBV20-1 | once | . | TGCAGTGCTAGAAGGGTAGAAGGATATAATTCACCCCTCCACTTT | CSARRVEGYNSPLHF
TRBJ2-5 | TRBV2 | . | . | TGTGCCAGCAAGACCCAGCCCCGCTTGAAAGAGACCCAGTACTTC | CASKTQPRLKETQYF
TRBJ2-1 | TRBV29-1 | . | TRBD2 | TGCAGCGTTACTTATATAGCGGGAGCCAACAATGAGCAGTTCTTC | CSVTYIAGANNEQFF
TRBJ1-5 | TRBV20-1 | few | TRBD1 | TGCAGTGCTAGGACGGACAGGAAGGTTCAGCCCCAGCATTTT | CSARTDRKVQPQHF
TRBJ2-1 | TRBV24-1 | many | . | TGTGCCACCAGTGACCCGGACTTAACCTCCTACAATGAGCAGTTCTTC | CATSDPDLTSYNEQFF
TRBJ2-7 | TRBV14 | few | . | TGTGCCAGCAGCCGCCGGAACTCCTACGAGCAGTACTTC | CASSRRNSYEQYF
TRBJ2-5 | TRBV10-2 | . | TRBD2 | TGCGCCAGCAGTGATTGGCTAGCGGGAGTAACTAATGAGCAGTACTTC | CASSDWLAGVTNEQYF
TRBJ2-5 | TRBV20-1 | . | . | TGCAGTGCTAGAACTTCTCTCGGACTGCAAGAGACCCAGTACTTC | CSARTSLGLQETQYF
TRBJ2-5 | TRBV15 | . | . | TGTGCCACCGCGCGGATTGGTTTAGAGACCCAGTACTTC | CATARIGLETQYF
TRBJ1-1 | TRBV25-1 | . | . | TGTGCCAGCAGTGAATTTAGGGAAAAGAACACTGAAGCTTTCTTT | CASSEFREKNTEAFF
TRBJ2-1 | TRBV2 | . | TRBD2 | TGTGCCAGCAGTGAGGAAACAGCGGGGGCCAATGAGCAGTTCTTC | CASSEETAGANEQFF
TRBJ2-7 | TRBV28 | few | . | TGTGCCAGCAGCCCGAATGGGGCATCCTACGAGCAGTACTTC | CASSPNGASYEQYF
TRBJ2-1 | TRBV28 | . | TRBD2 | TGTGCCAGCAGTGCGATTTTGCGGGGGGGGGCCAATGAGCAGTTCTTC | CASSAILRGGANEQFF
TRBJ1-3 | TRBV6-5 | . | . | TGTGCCAGCAGCGGACTCGCTGGAAACACCATATATTTT | CASSGLAGNTIYF
TRBJ2-1 | TRBV5-1 | few | . | TGCGCCAGCAGCTTGGGGCAGGGGTCCAATGAGCAGTTCTTC | CASSLGQGSNEQFF
TRBJ2-1 | TRBV7-8 | . | TRBD1 | TGTGCCAGCAGCTTATACGGGACAGGTTACGGTGAGCAGTTCTTC | CASSLYGTGYGEQFF
TRBJ2-1 | TRBV7-7 | few | TRBD2 | TGTGCCAGCAGCCCAGGGACTAGCGGAGGGGGTGAGCAGTTCTTC | CASSPGTSGGGEQFF
TRBJ2-1 | TRBV2 | . | TRBD2 | TGTGCCATCTTCCCCCTAGCGGGGTCCTACAATGAGCAGTTCTTC | CAIFPLAGSYNEQFF
TRBJ2-1 | TRBV9 | . | TRBD2 | TGTGCCAGCAGCGTAAGAAGTCGACTAGCGGGAGATACCAATGAGCAGTTCTTC | CASSVRSRLAGDTNEQFF
TRBJ2-1 | TRBV6-2/TRBV6-3 | few | TRBD2 | TGTGCCAGCAGAACTAGCGGGGTCAATGAGCAGTTCTTC | CASRTSGVNEQFF
TRBJ1-5 | TRBV5-1 | . | TRBD1 | TGCGCCAGCAGCAGTGGACAGGGCGGTCAGCCCCAGCATTTT | CASSSGQGGQPQHF
TRBJ2-3 | TRBV25-1 | many | . | TGTGCCAGCATAGCGACAGGATATTCTGATACGCAGTATTTT | CASIATGYSDTQYF
TRBJ2-3 | TRBV9 | few | . | TGTGCCAGCAGCGTAGCCGCGGGATTGTCAGATACGCAGTATTTT | CASSVAAGLSDTQYF
TRBJ2-3 | TRBV18 | few | TRBD1 | TGTGCCAGCTCACCAAGCCCGGGACAGGGAGTCGGGTATTTT | CASSPSPGQGVGYF
TRBJ2-4 | TRBV7-8 | few | TRBD1 | TGTGCCAGCAGCTTAGAGGGACAGGAGAAAAACATTCAGTACTTC | CASSLEGQEKNIQYF
TRBJ2-1 | TRBV27 | once | TRBD2 | TGTGCCAGCAGTTCCCTAACTAGCGGGGACTACAATGAGCAGTTCTTC | CASSSLTSGDYNEQFF
TRBJ2-5 | TRBV24-1 | few | . | TGTGCCACCAGTGATTCATCGACTGGGCGTCAAGAGACCCAGTACTTC | CATSDSSTGRQETQYF
TRBJ2-3 | TRBV9 | . | . | TGTGCCAGCAGCGTAGTGGGGCCAGATACGCAGTATTTT | CASSVVGPDTQYF
TRBJ2-2 | TRBV11-3 | . | . | TGTGCCAGCAGCTTTAGGTGGCGACTGGGGGGGGAGCTGTTTTTT | CASSFRWRLGGELFF
TRBJ2-1 | TRBV20-1 | few | . | TGCAGTGCACAAGGGGCTAGAAATGAGCAGTTCTTC | CSAQGARNEQFF
TRBJ2-7 | TRBV27 | . | . | TGTGCCAGAAAAACCGGGCCCCCTTACAATCCATGGCGAGGGCAGTACTTC | CARKTGPPYNPWRGQYF
TRBJ2-3 | TRBV27 | . | TRBD2 | TGTGCCAGCAGTTCCCCCGGACTAGCGGGAGTAGATACGCAGTATTTT | CASSSPGLAGVDTQYF
TRBJ2-7 | TRBV7-3 | . | TRBD2 | TGTGCCAGCAGCCCGCGGGAGCGGGGGGCCTACAATGAGCAGTACTTC | CASSPRERGAYNEQYF